The clone carrying this T cell receptor beta chain has at least ten counts. Its specificity is unknown. RNA transcripts gave rise to amplified TCR beta CDR3 regions. With the HTBI primer set, the TCR CDR3 went through a first round of RT-PCR. MiXCR was run by TCRdb on the multiplex PCR reads, yielding one entry per CDR3 protein. The repertoire holds roughly 740,000 distinct CDR3 sequences, with over 15% as singletons. The data originate from a study of T cells in Graves' hyperthyroidism and ophthalmopathy. About the research overall: Peripheral blood was taken when the disease was first diagnosed, before any treatment began. Study outcomes and limitations: The model anticipated ophthalmopathy a median approximately 6.6 months pre-onset.

The CDR3 spans 19 residues. Looked up from germline, CDR1 is MNHEY and CDR2 is SVGAGI. With 4 bases clipped from V and 7 bases from J, the junction kept 13 bases outside the gene matches. Researchers barred patients who had uncontrolled infection, other autoimmune disease, pregnancy or lactation. Clinical symptoms, serum thyroxine and TRAb, thyroid ultrasound and orbital computed tomography were used for the diagnoses. The chain joins TRBV6-5 to TRBJ2-1; 16 bases match TRBD2. Sequencing was performed on blood. The sequence derives from a man in his late teens or twenties with Graves' hyperthyroidism. CDR3 nucleotides: TGTGCCAGCAGTTCGGGACTAGCGGGAGGGATCGCGATTTCTAATGAGCAGTTCTTC. Its translation: CASSSGLAGGIAISNEQFF.